This T cell receptor (beta chain) is drawn from a study of T-cell reconstitution after alpha-beta-depleted transplantation in children. This clonotype showed up just a few times. For TCRbeta, the library was prepared with unique molecular identifiers. TCRdb recomputed calls from the PCR reads with MiXCR, one row per CDR3 protein. This table holds about 290,000 distinct CDR3 sequences, about a tenth found once. V was shortened by 7 bases and J by 4 bases, with 16 bases between the two germline ends. The CDR3 totals 15 residues. The V call is TRBV12-3 or TRBV12-4, the J call TRBJ2-2; D is ambiguous. This clonotype was obtained from a boy less than two years old with acute myeloid leukemia, due to receive a stem cell transplant. The source material was PBMCs, sampled before TCRalphabeta/CD19-depleted stem cell transplant. The CDR3 loop is CASKLSATSTGELFF. The DNA of the CDR3 is TGTGCCAGCAAATTGTCCGCGACCAGCACCGGGGAGCTGTTTTTT.